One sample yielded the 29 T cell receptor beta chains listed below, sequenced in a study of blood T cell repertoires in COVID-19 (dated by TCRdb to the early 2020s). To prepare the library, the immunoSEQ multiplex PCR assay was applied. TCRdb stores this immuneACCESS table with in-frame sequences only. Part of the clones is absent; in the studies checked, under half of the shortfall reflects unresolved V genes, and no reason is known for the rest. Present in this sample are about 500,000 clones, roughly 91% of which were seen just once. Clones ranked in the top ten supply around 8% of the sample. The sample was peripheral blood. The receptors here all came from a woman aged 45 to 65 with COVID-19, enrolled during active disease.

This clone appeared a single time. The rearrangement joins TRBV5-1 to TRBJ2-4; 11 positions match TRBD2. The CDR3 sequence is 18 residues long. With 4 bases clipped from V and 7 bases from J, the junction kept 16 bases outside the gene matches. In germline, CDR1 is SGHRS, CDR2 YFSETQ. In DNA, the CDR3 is TGCGCCAGCAGCGTGGATGGGGCTAGCGGGGGGCCTACCAACATTCAGTACTTC. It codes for CASSVDGASGGPTNIQYF.

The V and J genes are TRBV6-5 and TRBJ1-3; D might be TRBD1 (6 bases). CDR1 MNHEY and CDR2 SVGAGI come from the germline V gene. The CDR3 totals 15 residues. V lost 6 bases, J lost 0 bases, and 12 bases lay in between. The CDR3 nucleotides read TGTGCCAGCAGACCACAGGGTAGCTCTGGAAACACCATATATTTT. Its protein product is CASRPQGSSGNTIYF.

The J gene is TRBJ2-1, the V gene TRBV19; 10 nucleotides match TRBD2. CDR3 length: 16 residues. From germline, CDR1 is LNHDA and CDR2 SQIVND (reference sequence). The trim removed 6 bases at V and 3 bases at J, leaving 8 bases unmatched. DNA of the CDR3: TGTGCCAGTAGCAAAGCGGGGGGGCCCCTCTACAATGAGCAGTTCTTC. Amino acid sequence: CASSKAGGPLYNEQFF. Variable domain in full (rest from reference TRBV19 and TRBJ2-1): DGGITQSPKYLFRKEGQNVTLSCEQNLNHDAMYWYRQDPGQGLRLIYYSQIVNDFQKGDIAEGYSVSREKKESFPLTVTSAQKNPTAFYLCASSKAGGPLYNEQFFGPGTRLTVL.

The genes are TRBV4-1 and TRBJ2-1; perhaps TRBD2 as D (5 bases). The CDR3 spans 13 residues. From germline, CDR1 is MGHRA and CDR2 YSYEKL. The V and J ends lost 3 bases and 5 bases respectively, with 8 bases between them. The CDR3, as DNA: TGCGCCAGCAGCCACAGCGGTAACAATGAGCAGTTCTTC. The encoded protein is CASSHSGNNEQFF.

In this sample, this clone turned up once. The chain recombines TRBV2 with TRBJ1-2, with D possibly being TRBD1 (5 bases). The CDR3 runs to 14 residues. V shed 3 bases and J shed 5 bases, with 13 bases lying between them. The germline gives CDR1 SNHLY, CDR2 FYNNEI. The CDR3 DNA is TGTGCCAGCAGTGAGGGGACGGGGGGTTATGGCTACACCTTC. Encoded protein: CASSEGTGGYGYTF.

CDR3 amino acids: CASSESLSTVYGYTF. The CDR3 coding sequence is TGTGCCAGCAGTGAATCTTTGTCGACAGTCTATGGCTACACCTTC. The chain links TRBV6-1 to TRBJ1-2, with D perhaps matching TRBD1 (5 bases). V was pared by 2 bases and J by 4 bases, with 14 bases between. The CDR3 is 15 amino acids. Germline V CDR1 and CDR2: MNHNS, SASEGT.

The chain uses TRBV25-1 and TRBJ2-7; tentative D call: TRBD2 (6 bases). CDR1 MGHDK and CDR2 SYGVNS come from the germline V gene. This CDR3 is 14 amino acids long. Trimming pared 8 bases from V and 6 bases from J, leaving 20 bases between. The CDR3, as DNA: TGTGCCAGCTCCAGGTCGGGAGAGATCCCCGAGCAGTACTTC. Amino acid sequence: CASSRSGEIPEQYF.

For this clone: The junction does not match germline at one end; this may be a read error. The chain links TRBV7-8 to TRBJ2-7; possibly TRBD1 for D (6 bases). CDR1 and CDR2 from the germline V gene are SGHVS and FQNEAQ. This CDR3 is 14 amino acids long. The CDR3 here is CASRLVRDTYEQYF. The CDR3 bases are TGTGCCAGCCGCTTGGTCAGGGACACCTACGAGCAGTACTTC.

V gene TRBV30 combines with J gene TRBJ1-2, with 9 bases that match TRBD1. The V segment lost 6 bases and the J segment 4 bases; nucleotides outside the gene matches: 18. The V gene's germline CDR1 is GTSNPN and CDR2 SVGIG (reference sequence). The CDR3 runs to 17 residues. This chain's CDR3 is CACPTGGDFNSFYGYTF. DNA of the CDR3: TGTGCCTGCCCGACAGGGGGAGACTTCAATTCATTCTATGGCTACACCTTC.

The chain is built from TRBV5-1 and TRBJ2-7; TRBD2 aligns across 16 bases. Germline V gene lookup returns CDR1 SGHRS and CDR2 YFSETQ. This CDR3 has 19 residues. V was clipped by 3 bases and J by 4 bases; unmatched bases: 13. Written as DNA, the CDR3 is TGCGCCAGCAGCTCGCTGGGACTAGCGGGGGGGAACTTACCTTACGAGCAGTACTTC. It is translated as CASSSLGLAGGNLPYEQYF.

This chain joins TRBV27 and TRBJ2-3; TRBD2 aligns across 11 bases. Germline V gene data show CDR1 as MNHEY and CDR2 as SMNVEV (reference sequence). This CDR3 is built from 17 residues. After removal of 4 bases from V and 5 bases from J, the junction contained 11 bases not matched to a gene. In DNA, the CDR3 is TGTGCCAGCAGTTGGGGGACTAGCGGTGGGGCCAGAGATACGCAGTATTTT. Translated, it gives CASSWGTSGGARDTQYF.

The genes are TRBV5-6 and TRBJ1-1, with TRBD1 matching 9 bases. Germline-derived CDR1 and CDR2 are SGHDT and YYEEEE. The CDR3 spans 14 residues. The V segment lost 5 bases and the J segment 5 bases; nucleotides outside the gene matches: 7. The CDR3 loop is CASSRRGTGTEAFF. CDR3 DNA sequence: TGTGCCAGCAGTCGCCGCGGGACAGGGACTGAAGCTTTCTTT.

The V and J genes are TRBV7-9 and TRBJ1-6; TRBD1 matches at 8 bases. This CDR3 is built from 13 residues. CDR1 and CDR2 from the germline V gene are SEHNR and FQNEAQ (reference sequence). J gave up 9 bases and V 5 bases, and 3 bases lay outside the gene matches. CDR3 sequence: CASSVTGGSPLHF. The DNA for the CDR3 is TGTGCCAGCAGCGTAACAGGGGGTTCACCCCTCCACTTT.

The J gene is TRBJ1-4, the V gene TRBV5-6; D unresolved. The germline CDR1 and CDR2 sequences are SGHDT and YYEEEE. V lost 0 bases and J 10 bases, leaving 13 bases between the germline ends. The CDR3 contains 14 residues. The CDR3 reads CASSLGATDVKLFF. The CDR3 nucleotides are TGTGCCAGCAGCTTGGGGGCAACGGATGTAAAACTGTTTTTT.

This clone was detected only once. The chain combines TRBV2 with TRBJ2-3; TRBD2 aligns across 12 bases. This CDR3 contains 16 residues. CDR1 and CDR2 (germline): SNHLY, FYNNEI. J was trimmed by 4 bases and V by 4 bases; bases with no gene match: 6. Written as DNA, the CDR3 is TGTGCCAGCAGTGCTTGGCTAGCGGGGGGGTCAGATACGCAGTATTTT. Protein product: CASSAWLAGGSDTQYF.

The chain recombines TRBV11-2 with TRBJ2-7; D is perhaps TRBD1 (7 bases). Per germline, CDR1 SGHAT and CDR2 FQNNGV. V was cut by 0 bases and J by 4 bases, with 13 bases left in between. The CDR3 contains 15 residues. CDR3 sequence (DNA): TGTGCCAGCAGCTTAGATCTAGCAGGGGGGTACGAGCAGTACTTC. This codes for CASSLDLAGGYEQYF.

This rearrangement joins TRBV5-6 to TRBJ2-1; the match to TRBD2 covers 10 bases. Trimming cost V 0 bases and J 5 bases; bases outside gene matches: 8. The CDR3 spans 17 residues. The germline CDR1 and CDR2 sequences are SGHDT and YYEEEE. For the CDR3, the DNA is TGTGCCAGCAGCTTGGGTAGCGGGGGGACCCGGAACAATGAGCAGTTCTTC. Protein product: CASSLGSGGTRNNEQFF.

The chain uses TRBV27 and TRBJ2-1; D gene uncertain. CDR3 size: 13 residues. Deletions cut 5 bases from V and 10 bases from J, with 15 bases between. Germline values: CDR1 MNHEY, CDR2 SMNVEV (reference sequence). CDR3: CASSLSLANEQFF. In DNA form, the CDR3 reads TGTGCCAGCAGTCTTAGCTTGGCCAACGAGCAGTTCTTC.

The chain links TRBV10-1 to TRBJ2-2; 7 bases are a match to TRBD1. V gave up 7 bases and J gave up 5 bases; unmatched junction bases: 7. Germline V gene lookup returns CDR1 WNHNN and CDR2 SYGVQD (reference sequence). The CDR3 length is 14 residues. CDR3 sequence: CASTADRWTGELFF. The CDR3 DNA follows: TGCGCCAGCACCGCGGACAGGTGGACCGGGGAGCTGTTTTTT.

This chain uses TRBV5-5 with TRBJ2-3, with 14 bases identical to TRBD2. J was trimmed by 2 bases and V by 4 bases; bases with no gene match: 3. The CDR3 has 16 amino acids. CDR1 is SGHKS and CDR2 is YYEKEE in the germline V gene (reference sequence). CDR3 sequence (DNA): TGTGCCAGCAGCAGACTAGCGGGGGGGCTCACAGATACGCAGTATTTT. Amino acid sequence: CASSRLAGGLTDTQYF.

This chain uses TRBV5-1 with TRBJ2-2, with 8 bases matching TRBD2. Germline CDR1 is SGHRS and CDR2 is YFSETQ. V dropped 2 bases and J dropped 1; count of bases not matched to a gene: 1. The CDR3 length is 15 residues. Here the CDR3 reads CASSFTSGNTGELFF. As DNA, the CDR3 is TGCGCCAGCAGCTTCACTAGCGGGAACACCGGGGAGCTGTTTTTT. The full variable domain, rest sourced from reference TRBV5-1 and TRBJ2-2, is KAGVTQTPRYLIKTRGQQVTLSCSPISGHRSVSWYQQTPGQGLQFLFEYFSETQRNKGNFPGRFSGRQFSNSRSEMNVSTLELGDSALYLCASSFTSGNTGELFFGEGSRLTVL.

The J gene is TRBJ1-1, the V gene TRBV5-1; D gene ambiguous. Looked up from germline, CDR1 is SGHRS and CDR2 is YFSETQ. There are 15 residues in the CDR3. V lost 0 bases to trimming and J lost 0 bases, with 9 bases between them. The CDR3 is CASSLGDLMNTEAFF. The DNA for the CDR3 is TGCGCCAGCAGCTTGGGCGACTTAATGAACACTGAAGCTTTCTTT.

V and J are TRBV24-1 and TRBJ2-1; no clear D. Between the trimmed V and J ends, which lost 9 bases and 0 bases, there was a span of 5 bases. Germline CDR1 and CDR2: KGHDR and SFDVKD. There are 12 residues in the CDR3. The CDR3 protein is CATVSSYNEQFF. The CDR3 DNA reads TGTGCCACCGTGAGCTCCTACAATGAGCAGTTCTTC.

CDR3 in DNA: TGTGCCAGCAGCTCTTCGACAGGGCTCCGCTATGGCTACACCTTC. This sequence encodes CASSSSTGLRYGYTF. The V and J genes are TRBV7-9 and TRBJ1-2; the match to TRBD1 covers 7 bases. This CDR3 contains 15 residues. V lost 4 bases to trimming and J lost 4 bases; unmatched junction nucleotides: 9. The germline CDR1 and CDR2 sequences are SEHNR and FQNEAQ (reference sequence).

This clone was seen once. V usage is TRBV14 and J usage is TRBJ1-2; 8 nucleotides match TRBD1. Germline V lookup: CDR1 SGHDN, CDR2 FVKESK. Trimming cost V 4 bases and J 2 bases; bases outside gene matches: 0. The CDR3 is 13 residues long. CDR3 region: CASSRQGNYGYTF. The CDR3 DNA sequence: TGTGCCAGCAGCCGACAGGGGAACTATGGCTACACCTTC.

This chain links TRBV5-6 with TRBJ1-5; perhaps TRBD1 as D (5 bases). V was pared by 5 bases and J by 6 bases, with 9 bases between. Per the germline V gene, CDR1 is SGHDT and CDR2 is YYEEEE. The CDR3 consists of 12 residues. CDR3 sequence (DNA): TGTGCCAGCAGGAGGGGAGGTCAGCCCCAGCATTTT. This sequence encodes CASRRGGQPQHF.

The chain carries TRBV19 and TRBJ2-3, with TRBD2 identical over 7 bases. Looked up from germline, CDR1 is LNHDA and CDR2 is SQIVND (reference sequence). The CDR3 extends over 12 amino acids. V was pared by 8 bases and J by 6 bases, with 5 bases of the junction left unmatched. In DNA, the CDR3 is TGTGCCAGTGGGGACTACCCCGATACGCAGTATTTT. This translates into CASGDYPDTQYF.

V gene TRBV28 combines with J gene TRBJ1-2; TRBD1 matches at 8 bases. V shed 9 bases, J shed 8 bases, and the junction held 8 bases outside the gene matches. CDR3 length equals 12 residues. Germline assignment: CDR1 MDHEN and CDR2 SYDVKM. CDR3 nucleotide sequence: TGTGCCAGTTTCCAGGGGGCGTCGGGCTACACCTTC. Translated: CASFQGASGYTF.

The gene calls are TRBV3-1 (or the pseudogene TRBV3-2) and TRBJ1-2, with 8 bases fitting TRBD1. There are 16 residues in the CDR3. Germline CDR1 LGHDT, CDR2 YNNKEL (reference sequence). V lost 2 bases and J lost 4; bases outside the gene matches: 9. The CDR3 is CASSQSDREGGYGYTF. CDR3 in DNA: TGTGCCAGCAGCCAATCGGACAGGGAGGGAGGCTATGGCTACACCTTC.